Below, one TCR beta chain is given with its context. Its cognate antigen is unknown. The PCR used 60 Vbeta and 13 Jbeta primers. This table comes from immunoSEQ multiplex PCR, and its TCRdb copy is limited to in-frame clones, with some not included. The sample shows approximately 170,000 clones, roughly 67% of them seen only once. This sample is drawn from a study of cytomegalovirus exposure and HLA in healthy donors. General observations from the study: The study recorded 160 or so TCR beta chains that were cytomegalovirus-associated. Among CMV-associated TCR beta chains, most appeared HLA-restricted in a later analysis.

CDR1 and CDR2 (germline): SGHTS, YDEGEE. The V gene lost 2 bases and the J gene lost 2 bases, with 8 bases spanning the gap. The CDR3 covers 13 residues. The sequenced material came from PBMCs. The sequence was obtained from a woman between 18 and 29 years old in good health and CMV-seropositive. This chain uses TRBV5-8 with TRBJ2-7, with D possibly matching TRBD1 (5 bases). This CDR3 is CASSFKGAYEQYF. Written as DNA, the CDR3 is TGTGCCAGCAGCTTCAAAGGGGCCTACGAGCAGTACTTC.